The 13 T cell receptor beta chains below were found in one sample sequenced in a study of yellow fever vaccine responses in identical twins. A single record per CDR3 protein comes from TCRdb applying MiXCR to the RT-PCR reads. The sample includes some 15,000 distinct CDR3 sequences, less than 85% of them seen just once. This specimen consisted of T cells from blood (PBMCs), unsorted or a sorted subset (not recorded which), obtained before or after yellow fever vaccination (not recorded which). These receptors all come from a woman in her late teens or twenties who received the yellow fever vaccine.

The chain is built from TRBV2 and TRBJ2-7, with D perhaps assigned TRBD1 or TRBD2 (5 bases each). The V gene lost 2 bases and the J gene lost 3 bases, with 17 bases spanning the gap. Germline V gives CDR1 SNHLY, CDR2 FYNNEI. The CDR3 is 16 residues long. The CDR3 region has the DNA TGTGCCAGCAGTGAACGTGGTGGGGGACCCCTCTACGAGCAGTACGTC. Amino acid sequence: CASSERGGGPLYEQYV.

The CDR3 DNA follows: TGTGCCAGCAGCCCTCTAGCGAGGGCCCACAATGAGCAGTTCTTC. Translation gives CASSPLARAHNEQFF. The J gene is TRBJ2-1, the V gene TRBV14; tentatively, D is TRBD2 (6 bases). This CDR3 has 15 residues. Per the germline V gene, CDR1 is SGHDN and CDR2 is FVKESK. V lost 4 bases and J lost 5, with 15 bases in between.

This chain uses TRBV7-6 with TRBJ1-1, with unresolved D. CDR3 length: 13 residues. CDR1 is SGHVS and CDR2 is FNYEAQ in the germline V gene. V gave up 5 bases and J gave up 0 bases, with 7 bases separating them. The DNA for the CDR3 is TGTGCCAGCAGCCAAGACTTGAACACTGAAGCTTTCTTT. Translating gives CASSQDLNTEAFF.

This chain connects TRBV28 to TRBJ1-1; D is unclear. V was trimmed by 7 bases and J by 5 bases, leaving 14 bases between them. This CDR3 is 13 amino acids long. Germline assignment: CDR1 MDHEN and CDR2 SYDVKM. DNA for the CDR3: TGTGCCAGCACCTCAATGTATGAGACTGAAGCTTTCTTT. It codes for CASTSMYETEAFF.

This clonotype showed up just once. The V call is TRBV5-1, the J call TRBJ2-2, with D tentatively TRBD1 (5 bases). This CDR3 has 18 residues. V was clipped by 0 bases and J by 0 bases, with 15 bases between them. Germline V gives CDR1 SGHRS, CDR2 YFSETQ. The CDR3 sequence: CASSLGWTSLPNTGELFF. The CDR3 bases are TGCGCCAGCAGCTTGGGCTGGACATCCCTACCGAACACCGGGGAGCTGTTTTTT.

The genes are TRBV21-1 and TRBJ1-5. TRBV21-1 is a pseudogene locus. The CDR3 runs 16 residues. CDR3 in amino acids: CASSKKKGNSNQPQHF. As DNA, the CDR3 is TGTGCCAGCAGCAAAAAAAAGGGTAATAGCAATCAGCCCCAGCATTTT.

The CDR3 bases are TGTGCCAGCTCATTACGACAGGGGGATGAGCAGTTCTTC. Its protein is CASSLRQGDEQFF. The J gene is TRBJ2-1, the V gene TRBV18; 9 positions agree with TRBD1. The V segment lost 5 bases and the J segment 8 bases; nucleotides outside the gene matches: 4. Germline values: CDR1 KGHSH, CDR2 LQKENI. This CDR3 spans 13 amino acids.

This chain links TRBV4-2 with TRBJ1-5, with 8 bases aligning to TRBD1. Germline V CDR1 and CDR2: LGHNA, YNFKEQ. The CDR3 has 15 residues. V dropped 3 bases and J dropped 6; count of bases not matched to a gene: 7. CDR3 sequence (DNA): TGTGCCAGCAGCCATCCGGACAGGGCCGTTCAGCCCCAGCATTTT. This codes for CASSHPDRAVQPQHF.

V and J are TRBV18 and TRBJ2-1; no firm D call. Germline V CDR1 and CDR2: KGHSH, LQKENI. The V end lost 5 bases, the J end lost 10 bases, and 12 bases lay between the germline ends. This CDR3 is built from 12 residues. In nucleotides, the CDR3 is TGTGCCAGCTCATCAGTCGGAAAGGAGCAGTTCTTC. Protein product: CASSSVGKEQFF.

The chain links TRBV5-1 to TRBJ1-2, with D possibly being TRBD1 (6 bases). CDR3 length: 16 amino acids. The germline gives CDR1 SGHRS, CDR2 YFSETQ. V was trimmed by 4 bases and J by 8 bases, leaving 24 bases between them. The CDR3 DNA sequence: TGCGCCAGCAGCCCCACCGGGACACGAGGTTCCGCCGGCTACACCTTC. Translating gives CASSPTGTRGSAGYTF.

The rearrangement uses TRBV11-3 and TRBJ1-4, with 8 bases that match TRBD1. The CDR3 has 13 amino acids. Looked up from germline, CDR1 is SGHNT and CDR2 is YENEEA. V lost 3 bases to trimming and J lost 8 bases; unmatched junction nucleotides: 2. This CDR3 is CASSFRQGEKLFF. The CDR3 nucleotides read TGTGCCAGCAGCTTCCGACAGGGGGAAAAACTGTTTTTT.

CDR3 in DNA: TGTGCCAGCAGTTCATCCGCCCCCTTTAGCGCCCCCTCCTACGAGCAGTACTTC. Amino acids: CASSSSAPFSAPSYEQYF. The J gene is TRBJ2-7, the V gene TRBV12-3 or TRBV12-4; tentatively, D is TRBD2 (5 bases). The CDR3 contains 18 residues. V lost 4 bases, J lost 0 bases, and 22 bases lay in between.

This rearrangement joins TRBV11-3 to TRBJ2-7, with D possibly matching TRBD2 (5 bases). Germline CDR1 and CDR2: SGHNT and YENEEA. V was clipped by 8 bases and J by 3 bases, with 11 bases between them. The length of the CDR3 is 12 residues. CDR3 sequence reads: CASSGLRYEQYF. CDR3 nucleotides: TGTGCCAGCTCAGGACTCCGCTACGAGCAGTACTTC.